The 8 T cell receptor beta chains reported below all come from one sample, sequenced in a study of blood T cells in healthy people across ages. A second roughly 6 to 11 cycle PCR used barcoded and J-beta primers. TCRdb fed the 5' RACE reads into MiXCR, producing one record per CDR3 protein. Of around 500,000 distinct CDR3 sequences listed, roughly a quarter were seen once; the top ten hold approximately 3.6%. Another study also made use of these data, one on T cells of mothers and their children.

Sequencing was performed on blood. These receptors came from a boy under 10 years old in good health.

In nucleotides, the CDR3 is TGTGCCAGCAGCCATTTGCGGGATGCAGATACGCAGTATTTT. It encodes CASSHLRDADTQYF. The chain uses TRBV3-1 and TRBJ2-3; possible D gene TRBD2, 6 bases. In germline, CDR1 is LGHDT, CDR2 YNNKEL (reference sequence). The CDR3 covers 14 residues. V lost 3 bases and J lost 4, with 11 bases in between.

This clonotype was counted ten times or more. CDR3 in amino acids: CASSLMGDTGELFF. DNA of the CDR3: TGTGCCAGCAGCTTAATGGGTGACACCGGGGAGCTGTTTTTT. The chain couples TRBV7-8 to TRBJ2-2; the D is unclear. The CDR3 has 14 amino acids. V lost 2 bases and J lost 3, with 7 bases in between. Germline V gene lookup returns CDR1 SGHVS and CDR2 FQNEAQ.

The table lists this clonotype with a few counts. The chain combines TRBV7-4 with TRBJ2-6, with TRBD1 matching over 10 bases. Germline V lookup: CDR1 SGHVT, CDR2 SQSDAQ. The CDR3 consists of 17 residues. V trimming: 2 bases; J trimming: 2 bases; junction bases outside the gene matches: 3. The CDR3 here is CASSLLGTGAGANVLTF. CDR3 in DNA: TGTGCCAGCAGCTTACTAGGGACAGGGGCTGGGGCCAACGTCCTGACTTTC.

V gene TRBV29-1 combines with J gene TRBJ1-1, with D perhaps matching TRBD1 (6 bases). Germline assignment: CDR1 SQVTM and CDR2 ANQGSEA. Trimming pared 0 bases from V and 6 bases from J, leaving 17 bases between. The CDR3 totals 15 residues. The CDR3 DNA reads TGCAGCGTTGAAGATCTGACGGGGGCTTCATCTGAAGCTTTCTTT. It is translated as CSVEDLTGASSEAFF.

V usage is TRBV5-1 and J usage is TRBJ2-5; no reliable D call. CDR1 SGHRS and CDR2 YFSETQ come from the germline V gene. CDR3 size: 12 residues. Deletions cut 2 bases from V and 4 bases from J, with 6 bases between. CDR3 sequence: CASSFGTETQYF. Written as DNA, the CDR3 is TGCGCCAGCAGCTTTGGTACAGAGACCCAGTACTTC.

This clonotype came up many times. The genes are TRBV2 and TRBJ2-5; 7 bases agree with TRBD2. Looked up from germline, CDR1 is SNHLY and CDR2 is FYNNEI. Germline trimming cut 4 bases from V and 1 base from J; bases unmatched to any gene: 6. CDR3 size: 15 residues. The chain's CDR3 is CASSGRGGSQETQYF. The CDR3 DNA follows: TGTGCCAGCAGTGGACGCGGGGGATCCCAAGAGACCCAGTACTTC.

This chain uses TRBV7-9 with TRBJ2-1, with 9 nucleotides matching TRBD1. Germline assignment: CDR1 SEHNR and CDR2 FQNEAQ (reference sequence). The J segment lost 2 bases and the V segment lost 1 base, leaving 6 bases of the junction unmatched. The CDR3 length is 17 residues. CDR3 region: CASSLVPGQGPYNEQFF. The CDR3 DNA follows: TGTGCCAGCAGCTTAGTGCCGGGACAGGGACCCTACAATGAGCAGTTCTTC.

This clonotype was counted only a few times. The chain has TRBV19 and TRBJ1-1; 10 bases agree with TRBD1. CDR1 LNHDA and CDR2 SQIVND come from the germline V gene (reference sequence). There are 18 residues in the CDR3. V was pared by 6 bases and J by 1 base, with 14 bases of the junction left unmatched. CDR3 region: CASSYVEGQGRKNTEAFF. The CDR3 nucleotides read TGTGCCAGTAGCTACGTGGAGGGACAGGGGAGGAAGAACACTGAAGCTTTCTTT.